This entry is about one T cell receptor beta chain. Trimming left V 4 bases short and J 3 bases short, with 12 bases between. CDR1 MNHEY and CDR2 SVGAGI come from the germline V gene. This CDR3 contains 14 residues. The protocol was immunoSEQ multiplex PCR, while the TCRdb copy is restricted to in-frame clones and leaves out a portion. The sample carries 470,000 or so clones, around 90% recorded once. These data come from a study of blood T cell repertoires in COVID-19. Study members were between about 18 and 89 years old and lived in around 24 US regions. The chain recombines TRBV6-5 with TRBJ2-5; D not resolved. The specimen sequenced was PBMCs or T cells enriched from blood (not recorded which). The TCR comes from a woman aged 18-35 years with acute COVID-19. The CDR3 DNA follows: TGTGCCAGCAGTTTGGCGCCTGGAGAAGAGACCCAGTACTTC. It translates to CASSLAPGEETQYF.